This T cell receptor (beta chain) was retrieved from a study of blood T cell repertoires in COVID-19. Study overall: PBMCs, B-cell-depleted T cells, or T cells provided the cDNA or gDNA that made up the material.

Using immunoSEQ multiplex PCR, the repertoire was profiled, and TCRdb retains in-frame clones only, with some absent. The profile shows 65,000 to 90,000 clones, about 88% of them singletons. The V end was cut by 4 bases, the J end by 3 bases, with 13 bases between. CDR3 size: 14 residues. Per the germline V gene, CDR1 is MNHEY and CDR2 is SMNVEV (reference sequence). This clone was recorded only once. The sequence was collected from a human donor in a cohort sampled during active COVID-19. The genes are TRBV27 and TRBJ2-7; weak D call: TRBD1 (5 bases). Sequencing was carried out using peripheral blood. The CDR3 loop is CASSYQGGDYEQYF. In DNA form, the CDR3 reads TGTGCCAGCAGTTATCAGGGTGGGGACTACGAGCAGTACTTC.